The clone carrying this T cell receptor (beta chain) was seen repeatedly, ten times or more. Its specificity is not known. After removal of 5 bases from V and 3 bases from J, the junction contained 6 bases not matched to a gene. Germline V gives CDR1 MDHEN, CDR2 SYDVKM. The CDR3 contains 16 residues. Time point of the sample: newly diagnosed GD, antithyroid drugs for less than 3 months. Extracted PBMC RNA gave rise to the TCR library. Recruitment took place at an endocrinology department in Xi'an, China. EDTA tubes received about 10 milliliters of collected peripheral blood. The sample is drawn from a study of regulatory T cells in long-lasting Graves disease. Points from the study as a whole: Those with persistent disease had in common more public clonotypes (2,741) than new patients (966).

According to the study, TCR beta libraries were built with iRepertoire HTBI primers and CDR3-region Arm-PCR. TCRdb reprocessed the multiplex PCR reads with MiXCR, giving one entry per CDR3 protein. Among some 400,000 distinct CDR3 sequences listed, about 16% were seen once. These data were also filed under a second study, of T cells in Graves' hyperthyroidism and ophthalmopathy. That report notes: A set of HTBI primers served as the primers for a first-round RT-PCR of the TCR CDR3.

The receptor was isolated from a woman aged 30 to 39 with Graves disease. The sequences come from peripheral blood mononuclear cells (PBMCs), collected at new diagnosis, from a patient treated with antithyroid drugs. The rearrangement joins TRBV28 to TRBJ2-1; 11 nucleotides line up with TRBD2. CDR3 protein: CASSPRTSGYYNEQFF. For the CDR3, the DNA is TGTGCCAGCAGTCCCCGGACTAGCGGGTACTACAATGAGCAGTTCTTC.